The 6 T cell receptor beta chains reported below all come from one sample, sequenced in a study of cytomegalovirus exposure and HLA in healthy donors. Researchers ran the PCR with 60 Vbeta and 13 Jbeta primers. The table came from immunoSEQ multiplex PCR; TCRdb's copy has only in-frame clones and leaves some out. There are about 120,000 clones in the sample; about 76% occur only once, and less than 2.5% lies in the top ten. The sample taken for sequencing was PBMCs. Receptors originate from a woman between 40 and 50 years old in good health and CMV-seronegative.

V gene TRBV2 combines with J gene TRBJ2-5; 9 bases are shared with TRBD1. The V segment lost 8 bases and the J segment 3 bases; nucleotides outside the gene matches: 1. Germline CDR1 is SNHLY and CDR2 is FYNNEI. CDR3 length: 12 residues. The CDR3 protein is CASRTGEETQYF. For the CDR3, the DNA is TGTGCCAGCCGGACAGGGGAAGAGACCCAGTACTTC.

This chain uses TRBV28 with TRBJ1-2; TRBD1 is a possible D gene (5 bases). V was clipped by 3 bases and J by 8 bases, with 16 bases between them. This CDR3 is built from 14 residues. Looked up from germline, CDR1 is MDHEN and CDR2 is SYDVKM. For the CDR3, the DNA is TGTGCCAGCAGTTTGGCGACATCCCCAGGGGGCTACACCTTC. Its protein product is CASSLATSPGGYTF.

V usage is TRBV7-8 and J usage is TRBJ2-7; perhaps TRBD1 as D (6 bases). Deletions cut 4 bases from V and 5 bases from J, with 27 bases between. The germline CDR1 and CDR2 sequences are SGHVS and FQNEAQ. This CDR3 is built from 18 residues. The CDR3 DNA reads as TGTGCCAGCAGCTATATTCGAGGGGGTGGCGGGTGGATTCACGAGCAGTACTTC. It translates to CASSYIRGGGGWIHEQYF.

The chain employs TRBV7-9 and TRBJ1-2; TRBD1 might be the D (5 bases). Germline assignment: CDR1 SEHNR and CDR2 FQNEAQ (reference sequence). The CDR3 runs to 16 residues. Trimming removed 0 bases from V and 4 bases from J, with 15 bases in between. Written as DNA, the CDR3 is TGTGCCAGCAGCTTAGCGTCAGGGATCCCTAGCTATGGCTACACCTTC. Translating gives CASSLASGIPSYGYTF.

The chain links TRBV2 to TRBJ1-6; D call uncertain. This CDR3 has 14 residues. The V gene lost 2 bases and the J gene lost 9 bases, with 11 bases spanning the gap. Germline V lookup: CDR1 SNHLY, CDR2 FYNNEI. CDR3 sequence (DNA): TGTGCCAGCAGTGAAAATCCTTCGGGTTCACCCCTCCACTTT. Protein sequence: CASSENPSGSPLHF.

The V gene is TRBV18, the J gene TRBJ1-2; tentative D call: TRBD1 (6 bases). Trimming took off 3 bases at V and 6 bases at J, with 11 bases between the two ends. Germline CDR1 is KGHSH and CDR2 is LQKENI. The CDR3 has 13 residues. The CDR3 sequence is CASSPNRDDGYTF. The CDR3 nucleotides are TGTGCCAGCTCACCCAACAGGGACGATGGCTACACCTTC.